This T cell receptor (beta chain) was sequenced during a study of T cells in Graves' hyperthyroidism and ophthalmopathy (dated by TCRdb to between 2019 and 2020). Background on the whole study: Peripheral blood was sampled at the time of initial diagnosis, prior to any treatment. Once sampling was done, hyperthyroidism patients were given methimazole at a starting dose of 30 mg daily, whereas ophthalmopathy patients were given high-dose intravenous methylprednisolone. Whether ophthalmopathy could be predicted prospectively was tested in an independent validation cohort made up of under 20 hyperthyroidism patients plus 17 patients who later progressed to ophthalmopathy. The paper reports TCR Vbeta CDR3 sequencing of 135 peripheral blood samples: approximately 41 ophthalmopathy, fewer than 80 hyperthyroidism and around 17 progressor patients. The approximately 90 discovery patients were divided at random into training and test sets in a 7:3 ratio. To identify distinguishing TCR V-J signatures, a discovery cohort of some 99 patients was used, comprising some 45 with Graves' ophthalmopathy and around 60 with stable Graves' hyperthyroidism. In about 6 Graves' hyperthyroidism patients, the study also compared T-cell repertoires from thyroid tissue with T-cell repertoires from blood.

Amplification of TCR beta CDR3 regions was carried out from RNA transcripts. The TCR CDR3 was subjected to a first round of RT-PCR using the HTBI primer set and the Qiagen OneStep RT-PCR kit. Libraries were constructed in a second round of multiplex PCR, after which size selection and purification were carried out. Paired-end sequencing of the libraries was performed with 100 bp reads on an Illumina HiSeq2000. Under the source paper's analysis protocol: Raw data were processed with SOAPnuke, discarding reads with adapters, uncalled bases, mean Phred below 15, or no exact constant-primer or identifier match. COPE v1.2.5 was used to merge high-quality paired reads, and clonotypes were defined as unique nucleotide sequences. MiTCR v1.1 was used to align the clonotypes against IMGT TRBV, TRBD and TRBJ reference segments. Only V-J combinations with frequency above 0.0001, covering approximately 99% of repertoires, were analysed. A TCS score was defined as the ratio between F50 (clonal expansion) and ExV (chaos), using BLOSUM62-based TCRdist between CDR3 peptides within each V-J. Welch's t-statistics and random forest reduced approximately 520 V-J features to 13, which were used in a naive Bayes classifier (R e1071). TCRdb ran its own pipeline on the public reads, namely fastp trimming at Q25 and MiXCR clone calling, and kept in-frame beta chains. One record per CDR3 amino acid sequence lists the most common genes and DNA. These V and J calls are TCRdb output, not the study's own analysis. The sample has 300,000 to 400,000 distinct CDR3 sequences on record, 15% to 20% of them singletons. Together, the top ten hold 35% to 45% of the sample.

This clonotype was picked up a small number of times. Its target antigen remains unknown. Per-nucleotide qualities are absent, and no much larger clonotype sits a single base away. Summary of the overall study and its limitations: No statistical method was used to fix the sample size in advance, and group allocation was not hidden from the investigators. In validation, the model predicted progression to ophthalmopathy with approximately 71% sensitivity and around 72% specificity, a median of 6.5 months before onset. In cross-validation, a model built on a 13 V-J signature told ophthalmopathy apart from stable hyperthyroidism with under 90% sensitivity and approximately 81% specificity, and in testing the same model reached 80%/75%. Most expanded thyroid clonotypes (frequency above 0.001) were also found in blood, which suggests that blood repertoires may mirror thyroid immune responses.

Moderately to severely active disease, a Clinical Activity Score of at least 3, a NOSPECS grade of at least 4, and a duration under 3 months were present in ophthalmopathy patients. The study excluded patients with uncontrolled infections, other autoimmune diseases, pregnancy or lactation. Diagnoses were based on clinical symptoms, serum thyroxine and TRAb, thyroid ultrasound and orbital computed tomography. PBMCs were separated from 10 ml of fresh peripheral blood using Ficoll-Paque density gradient centrifugation. Trizol reagent was used to extract total RNA, and RNA quality was then checked on an Agilent 2100 Bioanalyzer. V is cut back by 6 bases and J by 4 bases, with 8 bases in the junction unmatched. The germline V gene (reference sequence) specifies DFQATT as CDR1 and SNEGSKA as CDR2. Its CDR3 holds 13 amino acids, cysteine through phenylalanine. Only the CDR3 DNA is retained, 39 bases long and in frame from the first base.

The rearranged chain carries TRBV20-1 and TRBJ2-7, with TRBD1 matching 8 junction bases. Sequencing was performed on blood. The source of this sequence is a man aged 18 to 29 with Graves' ophthalmopathy. The DNA sequence follows: TGCAGTGCAGGAGACAGGGGTCCATACGAGCAGTACTTC. It encodes CSAGDRGPYEQYF.